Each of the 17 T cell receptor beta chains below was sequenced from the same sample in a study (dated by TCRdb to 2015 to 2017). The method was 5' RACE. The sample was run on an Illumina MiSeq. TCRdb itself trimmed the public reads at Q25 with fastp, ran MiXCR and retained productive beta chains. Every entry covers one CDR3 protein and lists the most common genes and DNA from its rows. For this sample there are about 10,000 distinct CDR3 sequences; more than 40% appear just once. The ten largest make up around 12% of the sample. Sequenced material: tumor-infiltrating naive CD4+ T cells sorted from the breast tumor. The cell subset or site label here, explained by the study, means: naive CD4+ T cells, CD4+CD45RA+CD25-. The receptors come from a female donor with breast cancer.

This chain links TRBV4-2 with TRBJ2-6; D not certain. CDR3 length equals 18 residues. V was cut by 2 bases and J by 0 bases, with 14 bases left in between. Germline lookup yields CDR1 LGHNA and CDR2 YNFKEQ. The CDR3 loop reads CASSQRVWTSSGANVLTF. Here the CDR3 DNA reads TGTGCCAGCAGCCAACGGGTCTGGACCTCCTCTGGGGCCAACGTCCTGACTTTC.

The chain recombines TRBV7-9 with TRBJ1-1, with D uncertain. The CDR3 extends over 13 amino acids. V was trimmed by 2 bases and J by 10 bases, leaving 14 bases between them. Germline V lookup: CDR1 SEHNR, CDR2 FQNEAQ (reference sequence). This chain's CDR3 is CASSLKVADTAFF. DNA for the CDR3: TGTGCCAGCAGCTTAAAGGTTGCCGACACAGCTTTCTTT.

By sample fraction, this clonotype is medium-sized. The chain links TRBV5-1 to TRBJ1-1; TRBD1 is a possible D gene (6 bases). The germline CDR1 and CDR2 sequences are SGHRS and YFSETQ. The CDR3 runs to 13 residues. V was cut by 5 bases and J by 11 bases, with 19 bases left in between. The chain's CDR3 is CASSAPQGTVAFF. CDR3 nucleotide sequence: TGCGCCAGCAGTGCCCCCCAGGGGACTGTCGCTTTCTTT.

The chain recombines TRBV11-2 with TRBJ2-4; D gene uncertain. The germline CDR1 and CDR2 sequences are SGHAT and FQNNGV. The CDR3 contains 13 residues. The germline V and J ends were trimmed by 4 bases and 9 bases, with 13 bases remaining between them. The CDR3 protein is CASSSAMGSIQYF. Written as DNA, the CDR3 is TGTGCCAGCAGCTCGGCCATGGGGTCCATTCAGTACTTC.

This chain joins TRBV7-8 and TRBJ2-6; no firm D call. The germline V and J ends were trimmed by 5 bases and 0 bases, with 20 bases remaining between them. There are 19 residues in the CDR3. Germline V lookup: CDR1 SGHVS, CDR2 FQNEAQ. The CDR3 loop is CASSPRFTGTDSGANVLTF. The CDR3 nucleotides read TGTGCCAGCAGCCCTCGATTTACCGGTACGGACTCTGGGGCCAACGTCCTGACTTTC.

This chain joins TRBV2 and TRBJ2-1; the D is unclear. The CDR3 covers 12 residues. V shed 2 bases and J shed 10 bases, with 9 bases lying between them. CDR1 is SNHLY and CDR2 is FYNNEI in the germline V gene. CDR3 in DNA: TGTGCCAGCAGTGAATCTGGTGGCGAGCAGTTCTTC. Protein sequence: CASSESGGEQFF.

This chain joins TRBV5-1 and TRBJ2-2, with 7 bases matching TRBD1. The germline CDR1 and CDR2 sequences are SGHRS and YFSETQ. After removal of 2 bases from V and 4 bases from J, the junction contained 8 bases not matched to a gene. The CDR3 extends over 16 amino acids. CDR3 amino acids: CASSFIPGQITGELFF. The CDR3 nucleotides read TGCGCCAGCAGCTTTATTCCGGGACAGATCACCGGGGAGCTGTTTTTT.

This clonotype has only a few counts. The CDR3 loop reads CSAPRTGGDTQYF. Written as DNA, the CDR3 is TGCAGTGCCCCGAGGACAGGGGGGGATACGCAGTATTTT. The chain is built from TRBV20-1 and TRBJ2-3; 10 positions agree with TRBD1. V dropped 6 bases and J dropped 6; count of bases not matched to a gene: 6. The CDR3 extends over 13 amino acids. Germline-derived CDR1 and CDR2 are DFQATT and SNEGSKA (reference sequence).

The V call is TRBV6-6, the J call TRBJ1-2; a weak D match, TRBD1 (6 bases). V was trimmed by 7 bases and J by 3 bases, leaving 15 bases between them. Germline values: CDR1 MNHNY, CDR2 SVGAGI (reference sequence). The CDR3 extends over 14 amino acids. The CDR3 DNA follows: TGTGCCAGCAACCCCGGGAGGGGGGACTATGGCTACACCTTC. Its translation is CASNPGRGDYGYTF.

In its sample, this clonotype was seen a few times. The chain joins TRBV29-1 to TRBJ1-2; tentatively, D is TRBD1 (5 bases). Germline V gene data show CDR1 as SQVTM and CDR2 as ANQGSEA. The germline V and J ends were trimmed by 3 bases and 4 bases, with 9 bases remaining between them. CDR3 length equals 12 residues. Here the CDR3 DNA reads TGCAGCGTTGAGTATGGGGGCTATGGCTACACCTTC. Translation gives CSVEYGGYGYTF.

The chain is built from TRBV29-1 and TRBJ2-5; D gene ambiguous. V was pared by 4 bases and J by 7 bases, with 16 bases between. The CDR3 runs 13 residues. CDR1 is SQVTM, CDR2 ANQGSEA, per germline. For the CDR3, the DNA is TGCAGCGTTGCTCATCTGGGTTCGGTGACCCAGTACTTC. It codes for CSVAHLGSVTQYF.

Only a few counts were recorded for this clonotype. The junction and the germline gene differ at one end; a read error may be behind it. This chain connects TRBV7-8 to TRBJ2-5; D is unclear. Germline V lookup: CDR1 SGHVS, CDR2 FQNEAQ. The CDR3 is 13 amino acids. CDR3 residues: CASGFRVQETQYF. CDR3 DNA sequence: TGTGCCAGCGGCTTCCGCGTACAAGAGACCCAGTACTTC.

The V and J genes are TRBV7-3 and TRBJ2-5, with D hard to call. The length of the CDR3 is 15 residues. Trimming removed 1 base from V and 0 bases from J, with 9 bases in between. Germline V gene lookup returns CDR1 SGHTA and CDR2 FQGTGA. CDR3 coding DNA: TGTGCCAGCAGCTTAATGGGCGGTAACCAAGAGACCCAGTACTTC. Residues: CASSLMGGNQETQYF.

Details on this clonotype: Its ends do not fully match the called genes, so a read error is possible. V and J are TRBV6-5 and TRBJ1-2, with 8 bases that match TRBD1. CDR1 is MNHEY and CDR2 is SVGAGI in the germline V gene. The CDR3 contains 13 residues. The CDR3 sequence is CASSTGTGYGYTF. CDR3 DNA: TGCGCCAGCAGCACCGGGACAGGTTATGGCTACACCTTC.

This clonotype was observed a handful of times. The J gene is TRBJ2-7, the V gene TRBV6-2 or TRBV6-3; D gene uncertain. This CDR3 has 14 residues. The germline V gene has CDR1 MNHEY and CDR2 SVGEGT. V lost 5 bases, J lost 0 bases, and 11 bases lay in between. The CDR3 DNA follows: TGTGCCAGCAGTCCAGACCTGAGCTCCTACGAGCAGTACGTC. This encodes CASSPDLSSYEQYV.

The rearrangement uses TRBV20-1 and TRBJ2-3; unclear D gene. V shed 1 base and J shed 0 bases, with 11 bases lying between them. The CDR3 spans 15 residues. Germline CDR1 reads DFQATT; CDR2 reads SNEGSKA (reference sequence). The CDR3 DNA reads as TGCAGTGCTAGAGTAGGCAGCAAAAGCACAGATACGCAGTATTTT. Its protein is CSARVGSKSTDTQYF.

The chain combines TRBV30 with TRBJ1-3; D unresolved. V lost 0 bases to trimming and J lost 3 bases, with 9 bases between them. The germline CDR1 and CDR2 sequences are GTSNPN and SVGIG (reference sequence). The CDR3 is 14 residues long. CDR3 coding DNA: TGTGCCTGGAGTGTACTGCGAATTGGAAACACCATATATTTT. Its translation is CAWSVLRIGNTIYF.